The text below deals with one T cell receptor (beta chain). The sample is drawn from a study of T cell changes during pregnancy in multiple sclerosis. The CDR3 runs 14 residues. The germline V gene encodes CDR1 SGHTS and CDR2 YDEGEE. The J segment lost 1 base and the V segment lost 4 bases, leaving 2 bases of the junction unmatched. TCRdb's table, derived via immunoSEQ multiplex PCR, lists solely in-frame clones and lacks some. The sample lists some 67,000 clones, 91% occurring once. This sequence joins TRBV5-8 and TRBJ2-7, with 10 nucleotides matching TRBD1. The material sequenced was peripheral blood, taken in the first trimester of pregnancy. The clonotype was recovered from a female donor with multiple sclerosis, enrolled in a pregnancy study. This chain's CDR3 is CASSKGQGSYEQYF. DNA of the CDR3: TGTGCCAGCAGCAAGGGACAGGGGTCCTACGAGCAGTACTTC.